Each of the 23 T cell receptor beta chains below was sequenced from the same sample in a study of blood T cells in healthy people across ages. Primed by a sample-barcoded 5' primer and a J-beta primer mix, a second PCR proceeded for about 7 to 11 cycles. Each CDR3 protein is one row after TCRdb ran MiXCR on the 5' RACE reads. The sample lists about 1.6 million distinct CDR3 sequences; roughly 32% were seen once. Specimen: blood. Receptors were obtained from a woman in her twenties or thirties in good health.

This chain connects TRBV2 to TRBJ2-5; 8 bases line up with TRBD2. CDR3 length: 13 residues. V trimming: 11 bases; J trimming: 1 base; junction bases outside the gene matches: 6. Germline CDR1 is SNHLY and CDR2 is FYNNEI. In DNA form, the CDR3 reads TGTGCCTCACGACTAGCGCGCCAAGAGACCCAGTACTTC. This encodes CASRLARQETQYF.

This clonotype was observed a handful of times. The J gene is TRBJ2-5, the V gene TRBV3-1; D gene uncertain. The CDR3 has 12 amino acids. Trimming stripped 0 bases from V and 7 bases from J, with 6 bases between. Germline lookup yields CDR1 LGHDT and CDR2 YNNKEL (reference sequence). The CDR3 nucleotides read TGTGCCAGCAGCCAAGAAAAGGGGACCCAGTACTTC. Translating it yields CASSQEKGTQYF.

Points on this clonotype: A much bigger clone sits one base away, suggesting this may be a read error. J is TRBJ2-7 and V is TRBV4-2, with TRBD2 matching 9 bases. The V gene's germline CDR1 is LGHNA and CDR2 YNFKEQ. There are 14 residues in the CDR3. CDR3 sequence (DNA): TGTGCCAACAGCGGGGGGACTAGCTCCTACGAGCAGTACTTC. Translating it yields CANSGGTSSYEQYF.

The rearrangement links TRBV9 to TRBJ2-3; D may be TRBD2 (5 bases). This CDR3 has 14 residues. Trimming left V 4 bases short and J 3 bases short, with 12 bases between. CDR1 SGDLS and CDR2 YYNGEE come from the germline V gene. The chain's CDR3 is CASSPERETDTQYF. CDR3 nucleotide sequence: TGTGCCAGCAGCCCCGAGAGGGAAACAGATACGCAGTATTTT. The whole variable domain, remainder taken from reference TRBV9 and TRBJ2-3, is DSGVTQTPKHLITATGQRVTLRCSPRSGDLSVYWYQQSLDQGLQFLIQYYNGEERAKGNILERFSAQQFPDLHSELNLSSLELGDSALYFCASSPERETDTQYFGPGTRLTVL.

The chain is built from TRBV29-1 and TRBJ2-3, with a possible D match to TRBD1 (6 bases). The CDR3 loop spans 15 amino acids. V lost 1 base, J lost 4 bases, and 15 bases lay in between. The germline V gene has CDR1 SQVTM and CDR2 ANQGSEA. CDR3 residues: CSVEGNREGPDTQYF. The CDR3, as DNA: TGCAGCGTTGAAGGCAACAGGGAAGGCCCAGATACGCAGTATTTT.

This sequence joins TRBV7-3 and TRBJ1-2; possibly TRBD1 for D (5 bases). In germline, CDR1 is SGHTA, CDR2 FQGTGA. The CDR3 is 16 residues long. Trimming removed 4 bases at V and 3 bases at J, with 18 bases between. Here the CDR3 DNA reads TGTGCCAGCAGCTCCCAATCGGACACCGGGCACTATGGCTACACCTTC. It codes for CASSSQSDTGHYGYTF. Combining the CDR3 with reference TRBV7-3 and TRBJ1-2 gives the whole variable domain GAGVSQTPSNKVTEKGKYVELRCDPISGHTALYWYRQSLGQGPEFLIYFQGTGAADDSGLPNDRFFAVRPEGSVSTLKIQRTERGDSAVYLCASSSQSDTGHYGYTFGSGTRLTVV.

There are a few counts of this clonotype. This sequence joins TRBV6-5 and TRBJ1-2; TRBD1 is a possible D gene (5 bases). The CDR3 has 17 residues. V was clipped by 6 bases and J by 8 bases, with 28 bases between them. Per germline, CDR1 MNHEY and CDR2 SVGAGI. CDR3 loop: CASRSSGTADEYWGYTF. In DNA form, the CDR3 reads TGTGCCAGCAGGTCCTCCGGGACCGCGGATGAATATTGGGGCTACACCTTC.

The V and J genes are TRBV5-6 and TRBJ2-1; 11 bases match TRBD2. The trim removed 2 bases at V and 0 bases at J, leaving 4 bases unmatched. There are 17 residues in the CDR3. In germline, CDR1 is SGHDT, CDR2 YYEEEE. The CDR3 loop reads CASSLLAGAFSYNEQFF. The CDR3 DNA follows: TGTGCCAGCAGCTTACTAGCGGGAGCCTTCTCCTACAATGAGCAGTTCTTC.

This chain links TRBV5-1 with TRBJ1-2, with 7 bases matching TRBD1. The CDR3 covers 16 residues. The V and J ends lost 4 bases and 3 bases, in that order; junction bases with no gene match: 12. In germline, CDR1 is SGHRS, CDR2 YFSETQ. CDR3 in amino acids: CASSTGADRRDYGYTF. CDR3 DNA sequence: TGCGCCAGCAGCACGGGGGCGGACAGGAGAGACTATGGCTACACCTTC.

In its sample, this clonotype was seen many times. The J gene is TRBJ1-2, the V gene TRBV25-1, with TRBD1 matching over 8 bases. Germline V lookup: CDR1 MGHDK, CDR2 SYGVNS. The CDR3 is 15 amino acids. V lost 3 bases to trimming and J lost 3 bases; unmatched junction nucleotides: 6. The CDR3 sequence: CASSDTGTGDYGYTF. Here the CDR3 DNA reads TGTGCCAGCAGTGATACCGGGACAGGTGACTATGGCTACACCTTC.

This chain links TRBV12-3 or TRBV12-4 with TRBJ1-5, with D perhaps TRBD1 (5 bases). CDR3 length: 15 amino acids. V dropped 3 bases and J dropped 7 bases, with 16 bases sitting between them. CDR3 region: CASSLNAGSEQPQHF. CDR3 nucleotides: TGTGCCAGCAGTTTGAACGCAGGGAGCGAGCAGCCCCAGCATTTT.

This clonotype has more than one count but fewer than ten. The J gene is TRBJ1-2, the V gene TRBV28; a weak D match, TRBD1 (6 bases). Trimming took 2 bases from V and 8 from J, leaving 15 bases between them. This CDR3 spans 14 amino acids. Germline CDR1 is MDHEN and CDR2 is SYDVKM. CDR3 nucleotide sequence: TGTGCCAGCAGTTTACTCTTCTCGGGGGGCGGCTACACCTTC. It encodes CASSLLFSGGGYTF.

J is TRBJ2-7 and V is TRBV20-1; the match to TRBD1 covers 9 bases. The CDR3 is 15 amino acids. Germline CDR1 reads DFQATT; CDR2 reads SNEGSKA (reference sequence). The ends lost 1 base at V and 6 bases at J; junction bases unmatched: 10. CDR3 loop: CSARAQGQGRREQYF. Written as DNA, the CDR3 is TGCAGTGCTAGAGCCCAGGGACAGGGTAGGCGCGAGCAGTACTTC.

Comments on this clonotype: Given a much more abundant clone one base away, this may be a read error. This chain uses TRBV29-1 with TRBJ2-4; possibly TRBD1 or TRBD2 for D (6 bases each). Looked up from germline, CDR1 is SQVTM and CDR2 is ANQGSEA. The CDR3 sequence is 12 residues long. The V end lost 7 bases, the J end lost 8 bases, and 15 bases lay between the germline ends. CDR3 amino acids: CSETGAGDIQYF. CDR3 coding DNA: TGCAGCGAAACGGGGGCAGGAGACATTCAGTACTTC.

This clonotype was seen only a few times. The J gene is TRBJ2-1, the V gene TRBV7-9, with D perhaps TRBD2 (5 bases). The V gene lost 2 bases and the J gene lost 6 bases, with 17 bases spanning the gap. The CDR3 totals 16 residues. The germline gives CDR1 SEHNR, CDR2 FQNEAQ (reference sequence). CDR3 nucleotide sequence: TGTGCCAGCAGCTTAAGGAGCGGAGACACGGGCAATGAGCAGTTCTTC. It encodes CASSLRSGDTGNEQFF.

This clonotype was seen a few times. The rearrangement joins TRBV3-1 to TRBJ2-1; 7 positions match TRBD2. Germline V gives CDR1 LGHDT, CDR2 YNNKEL (reference sequence). This CDR3 is 17 amino acids long. V was pared by 1 base and J by 2 bases, with 8 bases of the junction left unmatched. The CDR3 DNA is TGTGCCAGCAGCCAAGGCCCCGGGGAGGGTACCTACAATGAGCAGTTCTTC. Protein: CASSQGPGEGTYNEQFF.

This clonotype was found a few times. This rearrangement joins TRBV7-9 to TRBJ2-5; D gene uncertain. The germline V gene has CDR1 SEHNR and CDR2 FQNEAQ (reference sequence). The CDR3 extends over 13 amino acids. Trimming took 5 bases from V and 4 from J, leaving 11 bases between them. This CDR3 reads CASSVAVGETQYF. The CDR3 DNA sequence: TGTGCCAGCAGCGTCGCAGTGGGAGAGACCCAGTACTTC.

This sequence joins TRBV12-3 or TRBV12-4 and TRBJ2-7; 9 nucleotides match TRBD2. The CDR3 is 16 amino acids. The V and J ends lost 5 bases and 2 bases, in that order; junction bases with no gene match: 10. Here the CDR3 reads CASSAGGSGGTYEQYF. CDR3 nucleotides: TGTGCCAGCAGTGCGGGGGGGAGCGGGGGGACCTACGAGCAGTACTTC.

This clonotype was seen many times. V and J are TRBV20-1 and TRBJ2-7; TRBD2 agrees at 7 bases. The CDR3 loop spans 15 amino acids. J lost 1 base, V lost 4 bases, and 10 bases had no gene match. Germline lookup yields CDR1 DFQATT and CDR2 SNEGSKA (reference sequence). The DNA of the CDR3 is TGCAGTGCTAACGGCGGACTAGACCTTTCCTACGAGCAGTACTTC. Protein sequence: CSANGGLDLSYEQYF.

The V and J genes are TRBV5-1 and TRBJ1-1, with D hard to call. The CDR3 contains 14 residues. With 3 bases removed from V and 1 base from J, the gap between germline ends came to 10 bases. The germline V gene has CDR1 SGHRS and CDR2 YFSETQ. The CDR3: CASSSTVGNTEAFF. The DNA of the CDR3 is TGCGCCAGCAGCTCCACAGTGGGGAACACTGAAGCTTTCTTT.

CDR3 DNA sequence: TGTGCCAGCAGCTCATTAAACACGGGACAACCGAACACTGAAGCTTTCTTT. It is translated as CASSSLNTGQPNTEAFF. V gene TRBV7-2 combines with J gene TRBJ1-1; weak D call: TRBD1 (6 bases). From germline, CDR1 is SGHTA and CDR2 FQGNSA. Trimming removed 4 bases at V and 1 base at J, with 19 bases between. This CDR3 is 17 amino acids long.

This chain links TRBV7-9 with TRBJ2-7, with a tentative D call TRBD2 (6 bases). The DNA end lines up better with TRBJ2-5; the J call may be wrong. The CDR3 is 15 residues long. Per germline, CDR1 SEHNR and CDR2 FQNEAQ (reference sequence). The CDR3 reads CASSFFISGGETQYF. CDR3 coding DNA: TGTGCCAGCAGCTTTTTCATATCAGGAGGGGAGACCCAGTACTTC.

The V and J genes are TRBV7-2 and TRBJ2-1; 9 bases are shared with TRBD1. Germline CDR1 reads SGHTA; CDR2 reads FQGNSA. Trimming removed 3 bases from V and 5 bases from J; junction bases left unmatched: 5. The CDR3 sequence is 15 residues long. The CDR3 loop reads CASSLGQGGNNEQFF. In DNA, the CDR3 is TGTGCCAGCAGCTTGGGACAGGGAGGAAACAATGAGCAGTTCTTC.